This T cell receptor beta chain was identified in a study of cytomegalovirus exposure and HLA in healthy donors. General study points: In a later analysis, most CMV-associated TCR beta chains appeared HLA-restricted.

As to this clone: Its matching antigen is unknown.

Use of 60 Vbeta and 13 Jbeta primers characterized the PCR. Repertoires were generated with immunoSEQ multiplex PCR, while TCRdb's copy carries only in-frame clones and drops some. This table lists some 180,000 clones. The origin of this receptor is a man aged 25 to 40 in good health and CMV-seronegative. The source material was PBMCs.

The CDR3 DNA reads as TGTGCCAGCAGTAAATACCCCGGGACAGGGAGCTACGAGCAGTACTTC. Its protein is CASSKYPGTGSYEQYF. This chain links TRBV27 with TRBJ2-7; 9 positions agree with TRBD1. The CDR3 totals 16 residues. Germline loops: CDR1 MNHEY, CDR2 SMNVEV (reference sequence). Losses at the gene ends were 5 bases for V and 3 bases for J; bases not matched to a gene: 11.